A selection of T cell receptor beta chains follows, all from one sample in a study of cytomegalovirus exposure and HLA in healthy donors. Method: immunoSEQ multiplex PCR; TCRdb's copy keeps in-frame clones and lacks some. The top ten hold around 16% of the sample, which has about 95,000 clones, roughly 70% seen once. Sequenced sample: PBMCs. The receptors shown here come from a woman aged 50 to 65 in good health and CMV-seropositive. CDR3s include the opening cysteine and the closing phenylalanine or tryptophan. D genes are given only for firm matches. Expanded clones are given a class, and other clones once, few, many or no size at all.

TRBJ1-1	12	once	.	TRBV6-1	TGTGCCAGCAGTGCAGGGGACCTTGAAGCTTTCTTT	CASSAGDLEAFF
TRBJ1-2	15	.	.	TRBV5-5	TGTGCCAGCAGCACAACAGGGCGGGCAAACTATGGCTACACCTTC	CASSTTGRANYGYTF
TRBJ1-3	16	.	TRBD1	TRBV4-3	TGCGCCAGCAGCCAAGGAGCCAGGGGGGCTGGAAACACCATATATTTT	CASSQGARGAGNTIYF
TRBJ1-1	15	once	.	TRBV5-1	TGCGCCAGCAGCACCGGGGGGGCTCAAGAGTCTGAAGCTTTCTTT	CASSTGGAQESEAFF
TRBJ2-7	12	.	TRBD1	TRBV28	TGTGCCAGCAGTTTACTAGACAGGGGGGAGTACTTC	CASSLLDRGEYF
TRBJ2-1	16	.	TRBD2	TRBV9	TGTGCCAGCAGCACAAGGACTAGCGGGCCTCACAATGAGCAGTTCTTC	CASSTRTSGPHNEQFF
TRBJ2-7	16	.	.	TRBV7-9	TGTGCCAGCAGCTACGGACCCAAAATTCGGGACTACGAGCAGTACTTC	CASSYGPKIRDYEQYF
TRBJ2-2	16	.	.	TRBV28	TGTGCCAGCAGCCTCCGGGACACCCCCGGGGGGCCGGCGCTGTTTTTT	CASSLRDTPGGPALFF
TRBJ2-2	16	.	.	TRBV11-1	TGTGCCAGCAGCTTTTCAGGTCTTTGGGACACCGGGGAGCTGTTTTTT	CASSFSGLWDTGELFF
TRBJ1-3	19	.	.	TRBV28	TGTGCTACCGGACAGTCAGCAAAAACCCCCAAGAGCTCTGGAAACACCATATATTTT	CATGQSAKTPKSSGNTIYF
TRBJ2-2	18	.	TRBD1	TRBV5-1	TGCGCCAGCAGCTTCAGATCCGGGACAGGGTATGCTCCCGGGGAGCTGTTTTTT	CASSFRSGTGYAPGELFF
TRBJ2-7	16	.	TRBD2	TRBV7-9	TGTGCCAGCAGCCCCGAAGCGACTAGCGGGAGTTACGAGCAGTACTTC	CASSPEATSGSYEQYF
TRBJ1-2	12	.	.	TRBV19	TGTGCCAGTAGTAATACAGGGAATGGCTACACCTTC	CASSNTGNGYTF
TRBJ2-2	13	once	TRBD1	TRBV6-6	TGTGCCAGCAGGACAGGGTCCACCGGGGAGCTGTTTTTT	CASRTGSTGELFF
TRBJ2-3	16	.	TRBD2	TRBV28	TGTGCCAGCAGTCCCCCTATCGGGGGGGGTTTGGATACGCAGTATTTT	CASSPPIGGGLDTQYF
TRBJ2-1	16	once	TRBD2	TRBV7-6	TGTGCCAGCAGCACCACTAGCGGGATGATTTACAATGAGCAGTTCTTC	CASSTTSGMIYNEQFF
TRBJ2-7	15	.	TRBD1	TRBV7-3	TGTGCCAGCAGCTTAACACCGGGACAGAGCTACGAGCAGTACTTC	CASSLTPGQSYEQYF
TRBJ2-3	14	.	.	TRBV6-4	TGTGCCAGCAGTGAAGGGGAAAGCACAGATACGCAGTATTTT	CASSEGESTDTQYF
TRBJ1-1	14	.	TRBD1	TRBV19	TGTGCCAGCAAATCGACAGGGAGGAACACTGAAGCTTTCTTT	CASKSTGRNTEAFF
TRBJ2-3	14	few	TRBD2	TRBV6-1	TGTGCCAGCAGTGCTAGCGGAAGCACAGATACGCAGTATTTT	CASSASGSTDTQYF
TRBJ1-2	10	.	TRBD1	TRBV29-1	TGCATAATCCAGGGGGCAGGCTACACCTTC	CIIQGAGYTF
TRBJ1-3	13	.	.	TRBV10-3	TGTGCCATCAGTGACAGGGTTGGAAACACCATATATTTT	CAISDRVGNTIYF
TRBJ1-1	14	.	TRBD1	TRBV19	TGTGCCAGTAGTTCAGGGGGCCTGGGCTCTGAAGCTTTCTTT	CASSSGGLGSEAFF
TRBJ2-5	12	once	.	TRBV28	TGTGCCAGCAGTTCTCCCTTAGAGACCCAGTACTTC	CASSSPLETQYF
TRBJ2-4	15	.	.	TRBV27	TGTGCCAGCAGTTTTTCGTCGGATCGGGGAAACATTCAGTACTTC	CASSFSSDRGNIQYF
TRBJ2-1	13	few	TRBD2	TRBV28	TGTGCCAGCAGTTTCCCGGTCGGGGGGGAGCAGTTCTTC	CASSFPVGGEQFF
TRBJ1-5	16	.	TRBD1	TRBV28	TGTGCCACTCGGACAGGGGATAGCTATAGCAATCAGCCCCAGCATTTT	CATRTGDSYSNQPQHF
TRBJ2-5	15	few	.	TRBV11-2	TGTGCCAGCAGCTTAGATCACACCCCGGGTCGGACCCAGTACTTC	CASSLDHTPGRTQYF
TRBJ2-1	15	.	TRBD2	TRBV7-8	TGTGCCAGCAGCTCACTAGCGACTATGAACAATGAGCAGTTCTTC	CASSSLATMNNEQFF
TRBJ2-2	16	.	TRBD2	TRBV5-1	TGCGCCAGCAGCTTTTCTAGCGGGGTCAGTACCGGGGAGCTGTTTTTT	CASSFSSGVSTGELFF
TRBJ2-7	15	.	TRBD1	TRBV5-1	TGCGCCAGCAGCTTAGGACCGGGACAGGCCTACGAGCAGTACTTC	CASSLGPGQAYEQYF
TRBJ2-1	11	few	.	TRBV7-9	TGTTCCAGCAGCCCATACAATGAGCAGTTCTTC	CSSSPYNEQFF
TRBJ2-4	17	.	TRBD2	TRBV5-4	TGTGCCAGCAGCTCCCGAGGGGTGAGCGGGGCACGACACATTCAGTACTTC	CASSSRGVSGARHIQYF